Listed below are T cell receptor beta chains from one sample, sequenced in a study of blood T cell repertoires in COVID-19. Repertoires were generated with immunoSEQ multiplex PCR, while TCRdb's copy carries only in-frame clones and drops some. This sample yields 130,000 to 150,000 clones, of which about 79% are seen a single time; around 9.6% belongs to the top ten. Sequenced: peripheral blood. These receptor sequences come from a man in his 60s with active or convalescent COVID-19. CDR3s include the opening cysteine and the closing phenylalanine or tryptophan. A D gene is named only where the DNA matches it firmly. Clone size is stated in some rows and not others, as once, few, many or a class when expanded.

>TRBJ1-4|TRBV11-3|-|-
CASSLKFRGTNEKLFF
TGTGCCAGCAGCTTAAAATTCAGGGGAACTAATGAAAAACTGTTTTTT
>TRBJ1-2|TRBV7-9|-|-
CASSSPETANYGYTF
TGTGCCAGCAGTTCCCCCGAGACAGCAAACTATGGCTACACCTTC
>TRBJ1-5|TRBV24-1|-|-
CATGGRSNQPQHF
TGTGCCACCGGGGGCAGAAGCAATCAGCCCCAGCATTTT
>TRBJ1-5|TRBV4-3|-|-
CASSQVRLGSQPQHF
TGCGCCAGCAGCCAGGTACGACTTGGGTCCCAGCCCCAGCATTTT
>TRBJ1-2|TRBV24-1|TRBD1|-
CATSDRTGGDGYTF
TGTGCCACCAGTGATCGGACAGGGGGTGATGGCTACACCTTC
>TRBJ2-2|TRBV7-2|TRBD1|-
CASRLAGTGQVSGELFF
TGTGCCAGCAGACTAGCCGGGACAGGACAGGTTTCCGGGGAGCTGTTTTTT
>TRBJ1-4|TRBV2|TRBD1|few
CASREGQGAREKLFF
TGTGCCAGCAGGGAAGGACAGGGGGCGAGGGAAAAACTGTTTTTT
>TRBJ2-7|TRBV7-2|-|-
CASSFLEGMPYEQYF
TGTGCCAGCAGCTTTTTGGAGGGGATGCCCTACGAGCAGTACTTC
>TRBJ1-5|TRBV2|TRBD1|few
CASSRTARGQGQPQHF
TGTGCCAGCAGCAGAACCGCCAGGGGGCAGGGTCAGCCCCAGCATTTT
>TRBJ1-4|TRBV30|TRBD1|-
CAWSVRSRTGGNEKLFF
TGTGCCTGGAGTGTACGGTCCCGGACAGGGGGGAATGAAAAACTGTTTTTT
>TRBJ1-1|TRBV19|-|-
CASSIPPWNTEAFF
TGTGCCAGTAGTATACCCCCCTGGAACACTGAAGCTTTCTTT
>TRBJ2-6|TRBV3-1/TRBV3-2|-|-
CASAAGANVLTF
TGTGCCAGCGCGGCCGGGGCCAACGTCCTGACTTTC
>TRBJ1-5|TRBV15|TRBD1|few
CATSRVVRQGASGNQPQHF
TGTGCCACCAGCAGAGTTGTAAGACAGGGGGCGAGTGGCAATCAGCCCCAGCATTTT
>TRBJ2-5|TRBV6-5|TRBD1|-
CASSQDRGRETQYF
TGTGCCAGCAGTCAGGACAGGGGGAGAGAGACCCAGTACTTC
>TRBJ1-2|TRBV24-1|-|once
CATGGATDGYTF
TGTGCCACCGGAGGGGCCACGGATGGCTACACCTTC
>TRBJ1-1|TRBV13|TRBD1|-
CASSLARGQGIPEAFF
TGTGCCAGCAGCTTAGCCCGTGGACAGGGTATCCCTGAAGCTTTCTTT
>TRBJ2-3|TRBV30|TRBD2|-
CAWGSGDTDTQYF
TGTGCCTGGGGTAGCGGGGACACAGATACGCAGTATTTT
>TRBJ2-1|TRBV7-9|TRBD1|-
CASSTRDRPFNEQFF
TGTGCCAGCAGCACTCGGGACAGGCCCTTTAATGAGCAGTTCTTC
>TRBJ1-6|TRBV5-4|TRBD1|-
CASSTTGGAHNSPLHF
TGTGCCAGCAGCACTACAGGGGGCGCCCATAATTCACCCCTCCACTTT
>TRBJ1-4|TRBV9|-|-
CASSVSGLSEKLFF
TGTGCCAGCAGCGTATCTGGACTAAGTGAAAAACTGTTTTTT
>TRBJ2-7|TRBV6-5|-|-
CASSYSTGIHEQYF
TGTGCCAGCAGTTACTCGACGGGGATCCACGAGCAGTACTTC
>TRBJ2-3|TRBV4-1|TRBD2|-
CASSNREREGTDTQYF
TGCGCCAGCAGTAACAGGGAGCGGGAGGGCACAGATACGCAGTATTTT
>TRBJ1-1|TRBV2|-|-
CASRPGQTNTEAFF
TGTGCCAGCAGACCCGGACAGACTAACACTGAAGCTTTCTTT
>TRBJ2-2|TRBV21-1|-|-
CASSIGTRHTGELFF
TGTGCCAGCAGCATCGGGACACGGCACACCGGGGAGCTGTTTTTT
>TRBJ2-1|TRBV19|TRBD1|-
CASRKGQASPGAHNEQFF
TGTGCCAGTAGGAAGGGACAGGCTAGTCCAGGGGCCCACAATGAGCAGTTCTTC
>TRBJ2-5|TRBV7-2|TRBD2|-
CASSFGQGGSQETQYF
TGTGCCAGCAGCTTCGGGCAGGGAGGGTCACAAGAGACCCAGTACTTC
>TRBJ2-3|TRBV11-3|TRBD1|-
CASILKTGRGDTQYF
TGTGCCAGCATCCTCAAGACAGGGCGAGGAGATACGCAGTATTTT
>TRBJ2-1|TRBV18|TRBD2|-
CASSPGTSGIMGQFF
TGTGCCAGCTCACCAGGGACTAGCGGCATTATGGGGCAGTTCTTC
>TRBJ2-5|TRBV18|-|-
CASSPNRGQETQYF
TGTGCCAGCTCACCAAATCGGGGCCAAGAGACCCAGTACTTC